The clone carrying this TCR beta chain occurred many times. Preparing the TCRbeta library involved the use of unique molecular identifiers. TCRdb passed the PCR reads through MiXCR, listing each CDR3 protein once. The table includes about 110,000 distinct CDR3 sequences, under 13% detected once. The entry originates in a study of T-cell reconstitution after alpha-beta-depleted transplantation in children. Sequenced material: PBMCs from the stem cell graft donor, taken from the stem cell graft. The sequence was obtained from a human donor who donated a stem cell graft to a child with acute lymphoblastic leukemia.

The DNA for the CDR3 is TGTGCCAGCAGCTGGGACATCCGGGGCGCTGAAGCTTTCTTT. Translated, it gives CASSWDIRGAEAFF. This sequence joins TRBV7-9 and TRBJ1-1; a weak D match, TRBD1 (6 bases). Germline V CDR1 and CDR2: SEHNR, FQNEAQ (reference sequence). This CDR3 has 14 residues. Trimming left V 4 bases short and J 6 bases short, with 15 bases between.